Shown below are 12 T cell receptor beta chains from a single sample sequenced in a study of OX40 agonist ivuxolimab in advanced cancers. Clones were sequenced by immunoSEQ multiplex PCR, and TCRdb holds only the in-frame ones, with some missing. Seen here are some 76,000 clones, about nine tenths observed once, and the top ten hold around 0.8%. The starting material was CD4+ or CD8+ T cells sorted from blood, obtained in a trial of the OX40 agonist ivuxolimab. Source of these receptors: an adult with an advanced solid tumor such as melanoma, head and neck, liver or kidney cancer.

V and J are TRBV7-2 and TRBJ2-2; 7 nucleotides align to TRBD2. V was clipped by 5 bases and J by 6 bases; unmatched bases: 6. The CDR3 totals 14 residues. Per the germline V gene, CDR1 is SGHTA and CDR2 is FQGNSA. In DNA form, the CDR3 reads TGTGCCAGCAGCCCACGGGCGGGAGCCGGGGAGCTGTTTTTT. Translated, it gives CASSPRAGAGELFF.

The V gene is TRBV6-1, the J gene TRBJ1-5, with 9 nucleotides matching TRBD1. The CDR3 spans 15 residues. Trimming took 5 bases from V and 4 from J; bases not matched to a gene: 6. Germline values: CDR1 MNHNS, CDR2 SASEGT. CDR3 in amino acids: CASSTSGTGNQPQHF. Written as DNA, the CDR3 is TGTGCCAGCAGTACCTCCGGGACAGGGAATCAGCCCCAGCATTTT.

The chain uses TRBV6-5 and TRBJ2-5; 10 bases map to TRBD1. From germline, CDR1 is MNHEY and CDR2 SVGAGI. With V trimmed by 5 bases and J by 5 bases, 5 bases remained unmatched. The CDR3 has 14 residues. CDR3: CASSRDRGRETQYF. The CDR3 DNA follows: TGTGCCAGCAGTCGGGACAGGGGACGCGAGACCCAGTACTTC.

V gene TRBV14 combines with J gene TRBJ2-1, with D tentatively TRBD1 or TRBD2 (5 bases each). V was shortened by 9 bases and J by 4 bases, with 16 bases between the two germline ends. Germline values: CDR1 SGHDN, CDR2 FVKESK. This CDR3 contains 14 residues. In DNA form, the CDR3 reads TGTGCCAGTCGGCCGGTCGGGGCGTACAATGAGCAGTTCTTC. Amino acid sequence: CASRPVGAYNEQFF.

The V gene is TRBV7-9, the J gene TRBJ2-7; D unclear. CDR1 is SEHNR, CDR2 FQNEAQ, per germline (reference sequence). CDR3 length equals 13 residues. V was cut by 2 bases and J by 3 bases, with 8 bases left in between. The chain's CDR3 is CASSLRVGYEQYF. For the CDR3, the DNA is TGTGCCAGCAGCTTAAGGGTTGGCTACGAGCAGTACTTC.

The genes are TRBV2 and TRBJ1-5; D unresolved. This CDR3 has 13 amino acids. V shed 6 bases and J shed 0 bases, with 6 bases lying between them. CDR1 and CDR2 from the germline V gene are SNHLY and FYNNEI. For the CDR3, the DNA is TGTGCCAGCAGGGGTTATAGCAATCAGCCCCAGCATTTT. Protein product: CASRGYSNQPQHF.

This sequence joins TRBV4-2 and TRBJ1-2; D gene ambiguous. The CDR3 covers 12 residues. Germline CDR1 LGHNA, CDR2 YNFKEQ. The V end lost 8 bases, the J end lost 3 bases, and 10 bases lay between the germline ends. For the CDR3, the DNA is TGTGCCAGCCGATCAGGAGACTATGGCTACACCTTC. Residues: CASRSGDYGYTF.

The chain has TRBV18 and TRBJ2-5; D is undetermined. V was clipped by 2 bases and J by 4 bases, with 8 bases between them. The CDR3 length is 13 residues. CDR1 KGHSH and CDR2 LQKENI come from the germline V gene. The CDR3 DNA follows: TGTGCCAGCTCACCAACGGGTTCAGAGACCCAGTACTTC. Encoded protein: CASSPTGSETQYF.

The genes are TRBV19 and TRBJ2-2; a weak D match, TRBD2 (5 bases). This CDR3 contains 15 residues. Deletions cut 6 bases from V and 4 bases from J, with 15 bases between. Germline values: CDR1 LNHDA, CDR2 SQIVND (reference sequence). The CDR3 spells CASSDPGIATGELFF. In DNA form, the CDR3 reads TGTGCCAGTAGCGACCCGGGGATCGCCACCGGGGAGCTGTTTTTT.

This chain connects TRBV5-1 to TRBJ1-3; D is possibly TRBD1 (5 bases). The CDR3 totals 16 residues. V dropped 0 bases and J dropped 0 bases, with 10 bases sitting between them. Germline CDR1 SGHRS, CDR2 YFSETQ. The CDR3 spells CASSLGTGFSGNTIYF. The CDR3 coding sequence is TGCGCCAGCAGCTTGGGTACAGGCTTCTCTGGAAACACCATATATTTT.

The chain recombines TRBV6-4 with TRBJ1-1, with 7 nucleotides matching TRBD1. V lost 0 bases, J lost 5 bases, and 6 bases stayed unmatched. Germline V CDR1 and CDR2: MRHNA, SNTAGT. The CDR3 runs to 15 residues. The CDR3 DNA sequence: TGTGCCAGCAGTGACTCAGAATCAGGGGGGACTGAAGCTTTCTTT. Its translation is CASSDSESGGTEAFF.

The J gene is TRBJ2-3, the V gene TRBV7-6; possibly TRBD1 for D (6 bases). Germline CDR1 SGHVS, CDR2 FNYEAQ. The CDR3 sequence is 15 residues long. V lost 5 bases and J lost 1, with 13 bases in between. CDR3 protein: CASSKQGFGTDTQYF. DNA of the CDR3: TGTGCCAGCAGCAAACAGGGATTTGGCACAGATACGCAGTATTTT.